The T cell receptor beta chain under discussion was sequenced for a study of T cells in Graves' hyperthyroidism and ophthalmopathy. TCR beta CDR3 region amplification was performed from RNA transcripts. The primer set for the first-round RT-PCR of the TCR CDR3 was HTBI. MiXCR, applied by TCRdb to the multiplex PCR reads, yields one record per CDR3 protein. The table has approximately 200,000 distinct CDR3 sequences, approximately 20% seen once; the top ten hold roughly 44%. Graves' hyperthyroidism was deemed stable given no ophthalmopathy progression within 18 months. The count of this clonotype is one. Looked up from germline, CDR1 is LNHNV and CDR2 is YYDKDF (reference sequence). J gave up 7 bases and V 1 base, and 13 bases lay outside the gene matches. The CDR3 loop spans 17 amino acids.

The source of this sequence is a man aged 40-55 years with Graves' hyperthyroidism. The sequenced sample consisted of blood. This chain uses TRBV15 with TRBJ1-2; 9 bases match TRBD1. The CDR3 DNA reads TGTGCCACCAGCAGAGCGTACATAACAGGGGGCGAAGGTGGCTACACCTTC. It yields the protein CATSRAYITGGEGGYTF.